These T cell receptor beta chains were read from a single sample in a study of sequential checkpoint blockade in melanoma. Sequenced by immunoSEQ multiplex PCR; TCRdb stores in-frame clones only, minus some. The table records around 20,000 clones, more than 60% of them present only once. The sequenced sample was CD8+ T cells sorted from blood (inferred from file names), obtained from a patient given nivolumab and ipilimumab in sequence. The receptors stem from a human donor with melanoma. CDR3s include the opening cysteine and the closing phenylalanine or tryptophan. A D gene is named only where the DNA matches it firmly. For some rows the clone size is stated as once, few or many, or as a class when expanded; others skip it.

. | TRBJ1-3 | once | TRBV11-2 | TGTGCCAGCAGCTTAGGTCCAGGCTCTGGAAACACCATATATTTT | CASSLGPGSGNTIYF
TRBD1 | TRBJ1-6 | . | TRBV6-6 | TGTGCCAGCAGTCCGCGACAGGGGTTGGGTTCACCCCTCCACTTT | CASSPRQGLGSPLHF
. | TRBJ2-1 | . | TRBV6-6 | TGTGCCAGCAGTTCAATCTACAATGAGCAGTTCTTC | CASSSIYNEQFF
. | TRBJ2-7 | once | TRBV13 | TGTGCCAGCAGCTTCATAAAGACTCCTACTAGCTACGAGCAGTACTTC | CASSFIKTPTSYEQYF
. | TRBJ1-3 | . | TRBV9 | TGTGCCAGCAGCGTAGGCCCGGTGAGCTCTGGAAACACCATATATTTT | CASSVGPVSSGNTIYF
TRBD1 | TRBJ2-7 | . | TRBV7-9 | TGTGCCAGCAGCTTAGCGGGGACAGCCCGAGCAGGCGAGCAGTACTTC | CASSLAGTARAGEQYF
TRBD2 | TRBJ2-7 | . | TRBV5-6 | TGTGCCAGCAGCTCGGGACTAGGGGCCTACGAGCAGTACTTC | CASSSGLGAYEQYF
. | TRBJ2-3 | . | TRBV6-4 | TGTGCCAGCAGTGACTCGGGTGGAGGGGCCACAGATACGCAGTATTTT | CASSDSGGGATDTQYF
TRBD2 | TRBJ2-7 | . | TRBV28 | TGTGCCAGCAGCGCAACGGGGGGGCTGGTCGACGAGCAGTACTTC | CASSATGGLVDEQYF
. | TRBJ2-7 | . | TRBV7-9 | TGTGCCAGCAGCTTAAATGCAGGCCCAAGCTCCTACGAGCAGTACTTC | CASSLNAGPSSYEQYF
. | TRBJ2-7 | hyperexpanded | TRBV4-1 | TGCGCCAGCAGCCAAGATTTCGGCAGGGTAGGGTCCTACGAGCAGTACTTC | CASSQDFGRVGSYEQYF
TRBD2 | TRBJ2-7 | . | TRBV5-4 | TGTGCCAGCAGCTTGGTCACTAGCGGGTACGAGCAGTACTTC | CASSLVTSGYEQYF